This T cell receptor (beta chain) was retrieved from a study of Ad26.COV2.S vaccination and SARS-CoV-2 variants. About the study: Enrollment placed the donor in the COV1001 Ad26.COV2.S trial arm. Ad26.COV2.S given intramuscularly, once or twice 56 days apart.

As to treatment: roughly 20 received Ad26.COV2.S at low or high dose, single or two shots; about five received placebo; per-sample allocation not given. The samples were gathered on day 63 after the first injection of vaccine or placebo. Findings of the study overall: Vaccinated individuals (as opposed to placebo recipients) had higher spike-specific TCR breadth. The breadth of spike-specific CD8+ and CD4+ T cell responses after vaccination was reportedly substantial.

Profiled with immunoSEQ multiplex PCR; TCRdb holds only in-frame clones, not every one. In the table there are 350,000 to 400,000 clones, about 91% of which are singletons. Germline CDR1 SGHVS, CDR2 FQNEAQ. Trimming stripped 5 bases from V and 6 bases from J, with 10 bases between. This CDR3 contains 12 residues. As for this clone: Its antigen is still unknown.

The sample consisted of peripheral blood, taken in a trial of Ad26.COV2.S vaccine versus placebo. The chain combines TRBV7-8 with TRBJ1-2, with a tentative D call TRBD1 (6 bases). This clonotype originated in a person aged 18-65 years who received the Ad26.COV2.S COVID-19 vaccine or a placebo. For the CDR3, the DNA is TGTGCCAGCAGCCTGACAGGTGATGGCTACACCTTC. As protein: CASSLTGDGYTF.